The source of this TCR beta chain is a study of Ad26.COV2.S vaccination and SARS-CoV-2 variants. Study in general: Intramuscular Ad26.COV2.S doses were given once or twice, 56 days apart.

Germline V CDR1 and CDR2: LNHDA, SQIVND (reference sequence). V lost 5 bases to trimming and J lost 0 bases, with 11 bases between them. The CDR3 consists of 14 residues. This clone was observed a single time. Its antigen is undetermined. Findings and limits, study-wide: Spike-specific responses of CD8+ and CD4+ T cells were reported to display substantial breadth after vaccination.

Treatment given: 15 to 20 received Ad26.COV2.S at low or high dose, single or two shots; roughly 5 received placebo; per-sample allocation not given. Specimens were obtained on day 63 following the first vaccine or placebo injection. A Boston donor was an adult aged 18-55 years. Clones were sequenced by immunoSEQ multiplex PCR, and TCRdb holds only the in-frame ones, with some missing. In the table there are about 390,000 clones, 92% of which are singletons. Sequencing used peripheral blood, obtained in a trial of Ad26.COV2.S vaccine versus placebo. This chain uses TRBV19 with TRBJ2-7; the D gene is possibly TRBD1 (6 bases). The sequence derives from a person between 18 and 65 years old who received the Ad26.COV2.S COVID-19 vaccine or a placebo. CDR3 protein: CASSWGTNSYEQYF. As DNA, the CDR3 is TGTGCCAGTAGTTGGGGGACAAACTCCTACGAGCAGTACTTC. The full variable domain, its missing parts supplied by reference TRBV19 and TRBJ2-7, is DGGITQSPKYLFRKEGQNVTLSCEQNLNHDAMYWYRQDPGQGLRLIYYSQIVNDFQKGDIAEGYSVSREKKESFPLTVTSAQKNPTAFYLCASSWGTNSYEQYFGPGTRLTVT.